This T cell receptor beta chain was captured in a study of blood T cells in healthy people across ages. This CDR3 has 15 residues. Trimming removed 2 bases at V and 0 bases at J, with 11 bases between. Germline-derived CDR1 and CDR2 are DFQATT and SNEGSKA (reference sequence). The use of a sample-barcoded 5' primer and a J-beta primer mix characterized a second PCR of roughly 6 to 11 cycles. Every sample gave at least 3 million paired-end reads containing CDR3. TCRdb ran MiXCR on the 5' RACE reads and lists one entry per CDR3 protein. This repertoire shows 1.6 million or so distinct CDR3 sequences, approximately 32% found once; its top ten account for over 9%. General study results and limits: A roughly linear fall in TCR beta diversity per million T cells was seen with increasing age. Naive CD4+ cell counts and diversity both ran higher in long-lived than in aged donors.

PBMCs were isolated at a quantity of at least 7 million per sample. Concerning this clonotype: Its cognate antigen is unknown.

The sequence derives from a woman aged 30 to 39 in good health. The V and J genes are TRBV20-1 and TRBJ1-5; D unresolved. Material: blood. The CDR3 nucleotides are TGCAGTGCTAGATCCGGGGATTATAGCAATCAGCCCCAGCATTTT. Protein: CSARSGDYSNQPQHF.